The source of this T cell receptor (beta chain) is a study of cytomegalovirus exposure and HLA in healthy donors (dated by TCRdb to between 2016 and 2019). Turning to the overall study: In an earlier analysis of around 540 of the donors, about 270 Gb of sequence data and 117 million unique TCR beta sequences from some 170 million T cells were reported. Roughly 300 gigabases of sequencing data and tens of millions of unique TCR sequences were included in an early release covering 500 to 750 HLA-typed donors. Of the approximately 400 genotyped donors, less than 90% were placed in the genetic ancestry cluster associated with self-reported Caucasian donors. The study aimed to test whether signatures of past pathogen exposure could be identified by cataloging public T cell receptors. The T cell repertoires of 666 subjects were profiled by immunosequencing and related to cytomegalovirus serostatus. In addition to the first cohort of hundreds of subjects, a separate validation cohort of 130 or so different subjects was used. To predict cytomegalovirus infection status, the study brought together high-throughput TCR immunosequencing, statistical association of individual TCRs with disease status, and machine learning. To study patterns of TCR occurrence, a later analysis re-analyzed previously published TCR beta repertoires from several hundred donors and added high-resolution HLA genotyping. The later analysis used no new phenotypic data to find candidate immune exposures, relying instead on TCR beta sequences and their occurrence across donors. To decide whether each TCR beta V gene segment behaved as functional or pseudogenic, an earlier analysis of some 570 of the donors relied on high-throughput TCR beta sequencing. Donor age, sex, ethnicity and CMV serostatus were collected together with the repertoire data. A later genetic analysis used genome-wide SNP genotypes for about 65% of the roughly 700 donors, treating that subset as a discovery cohort. All discovery cohort repertoires had been generated on a single sequencing platform. HLA typing covered class I and class II loci at four-digit resolution. Typing coverage differed by locus: A, B, C, DRB1 and DQB1 were typed in roughly 620-630 donors, DQA1 in approximately 520, DPA1 in some 610, and DPB1 in 450 to 490. Because of strong linkage in the cohort, five DR-DQ haplotypes were treated as single units for association and clustering. Among some 400 genotyped donors of the cohort, an average of approximately 240,000 unique TCR beta nucleotide sequences was sequenced per donor, of which 15% to 20% were non-productive. Study-wide conclusions, independent of this receptor: A total of about 150 TCR beta chains were listed by the study as associated with cytomegalovirus. Three of the identified cytomegalovirus-associated TCR beta chains were confirmed in vitro to be specific for cytomegalovirus antigens. According to a later analysis, TCR association rates differed among HLA loci, with DRB1 alleles showing the most associated TCRs and HLA-C alleles showing the fewest. Sequencing depth was assumed to be roughly uniform across donors in the presence/absence analyses, though that assumption may not hold. A later analysis found that most CMV-associated TCR beta chains appeared HLA-restricted, with HLA associations seemingly driven largely by CMV exposure. It was suggested by the authors that the approach could potentially be generalized to other disease states and immunological phenotypes. The only immune exposure information available for the cohort was CMV serostatus. In a later analysis, HLA-associated TCR beta chains were found to be more clonally expanded and to have lower generation probabilities than equally common non-associated chains. An association between a missense DCLRE1C variant and V-gene and J-gene trimming of TCR beta chains was found in a later genetic analysis and replicated in an independent cohort. A cluster of highly shared sequence variants was judged likely to represent a technical artifact of the sequencing pipeline. Some IMGT-functional V segments, including TRBV6-2 and TRBV6-3, could not be distinguished by the 87-base-pair reads and were therefore excluded. Linkage disequilibrium might explain the correlated functional status among segregating V segments, but an unknown experimental factor could not be excluded. In an earlier analysis of more than 450 of the donors, most TCR beta V segments were observed in productive rearrangements about 90% or about 30% of the time, broadly matching IMGT annotations. A further reported finding was that TCR beta sequences accurately predicted the HLA-A and HLA-B alleles for most subjects in the first cohort. In a later analysis, several top co-occurrence clusters were reported to appear linked to parvovirus B19, influenza, CMV and Epstein-Barr virus. At a false discovery rate of 0.05, a later analysis linked roughly 17,000 TCR beta sequences to specific HLA alleles. HLA typing was unavailable for some donors at each locus, so association tests used only the typed subset. According to a later genetic analysis, donors in an Asian-associated ancestry cluster had fewer N-insertions in productive TCRs than the roughly 700-donor mean. Strong co-occurrence of HLA alleles, especially DR and DQ, made assigning TCR associations to individual alleles difficult. Because counts were too low, under 20 rarely observed V segments, including chromosome 9 orphons, were left out of the earlier analysis of 500 to 750 of the donors. While some public TCRs were present in many individuals, most TCR sequences turned up only very rarely across donors. The classifier was reported to diagnose cytomegalovirus status with high specificity and sensitivity in both the original and validation cohorts. In this cohort, only TCR beta chains were sequenced, and detectable features were limited by the absence of alpha or paired-chain data.

The protocol used for the library was the immunoSEQ multiplex PCR assay. A mixture of 60 forward primers for TCR Vbeta segments and 13 reverse primers for TCR Jbeta segments was used in the multiplex PCR. Amplification of the CDR3 region of rearranged TCR beta genes was performed with a multiplex PCR assay on genomic DNA. The Illumina HiSeq System was used to sequence the amplified TCR beta libraries as 87-base-pair reads. In the original analysis: A later analysis counted some 80 million unique TCR beta chains across the 666 repertoires, and 10 million to 11 million of these chains were shared by at least two donors. Raw reads were error-corrected and collapsed into unique sequences by a nearest-neighbor algorithm in which closely related sequences were merged to remove PCR and sequencing errors. V, D and J gene segments were assigned by aligning CDR3 sequences to IMGT reference sequences. Each retained sequence needed at least a six-nucleotide match to both a V gene segment and a J gene segment. A rearrangement counted as productive if the CDR3 had no stop codons and remained in frame with V and J, and every other rearrangement counted as non-productive. CDR3 was defined by IMGT convention, running from the second conserved V-encoded cysteine to the conserved J-encoded phenylalanine. The earlier analysis of about 610 of the donors excluded any sequence lacking an unambiguous match to a single V gene segment. An earlier analysis of a few hundred of the donors classified V segments as functional when productive rearrangements were above 56.7% and as segregating when the standard deviation between donors was above 5%. A statistical classification framework was developed to diagnose cytomegalovirus status using the catalog of TCR beta chain sequences. V and J gene assignment, in a later analysis, came from comparing TCR nucleotide sequences with IMGT/GENE-DB human TR gene sequences. Using the TCRdist pipeline, a later analysis assigned CDR3 sequences along with most-parsimonious VDJ recombination scenarios. In a later analysis, each TCR beta chain was defined by its CDR3 amino acid sequence together with its V-gene family, and reads lacking a unique V-gene family were excluded. As a way to deal with suspected cross-contamination and a sequencing artifact, a later analysis dropped 640 or so nucleotide sequences that were highly shared and had low generation probability. A later analysis calculated a clonal expansion index for each public chain from normalized within-repertoire ranks of inferred template counts. In a later analysis, generation probabilities were computed with a VDJ recombination model fitted to out-of-frame rearrangements, and the resulting probabilities were checked against IGoR. A later analysis scored TCR-TCR, TCR-HLA and TCR-CMV co-occurrence with hypergeometric tests, applying a repertoire-size bias correction to TCR pairs. To estimate false discovery rates, a later analysis permuted the HLA or CMV assignments 20 times. In a later analysis, co-occurring TCRs were grouped using DBSCAN, and TCRdist sequence similarity was added for clustering within HLA-allele-positive subsets. Co-occurrence clustering excluded repertoires with fewer than 30,000 or more than 120,000 public chains, plus five with anomalous nucleotide sharing. TCRdb took over this immuneACCESS table, retaining in-frame rearrangements with V and J assigned. Such tables are incomplete; in checked studies, under half of the missing clones stem from an unresolved V gene, and the remainder is unexplained. V, J and clone size reflect that table, while D and trimming were determined from the DNA. The sample data list about 190,000 clones, and roughly 80% of these were observed just once. The ten biggest clones cover about 6% of the sample.

In total, fewer than 750 healthy bone marrow donors made up the cohort. All cohort members were sampled while nominally healthy, although unrecorded immune exposures were likely present. The donor was CMV seropositive and belonged to the group of more than 250 seropositive cohort members. A peripheral blood sample was collected from each donor, and TCR beta sequencing was performed on peripheral blood mononuclear cells. Genomic DNA was extracted from the blood cell samples with the Qiagen DNeasy Blood Extraction Kit. On this clone: Its antigen is not yet known. Per-base qualities were not stored, and no clone one base away is much larger.

V is clipped by 6 bases and J by 3 bases, and the sequence between their germline boundaries is 15 bases long. The CDR3 has 15 amino acids, counting the end cysteine and phenylalanine. Only the CDR3 region is kept as DNA, spanning 45 bases read in frame from base 1. CDR1 and CDR2 (MNHEY, SMNVEV) derive from the germline V gene (reference sequence). The sample comprised PBMCs. The sequence was collected from a man between 35 and 55 years old in good health and CMV-seropositive. The chain uses TRBV27 and TRBJ2-1; a weak D assignment points to TRBD2 (5 bases agree). The DNA sequence reads TGTGCCAGCAGCCCTGGCGGGTCACTCTACAATGAGCAGTTCTTC. It translates as CASSPGGSLYNEQFF.